These T cell receptor beta chains were read from a single sample in a study of T cells after posttransplantation cyclophosphamide. Method: immunoSEQ multiplex PCR; TCRdb's copy keeps in-frame clones and lacks some. The data show 19,000 or so clones, 70% to 90% seen once. Here the sequenced sample was PBMCs, taken about 400 days after allogeneic stem cell transplant with calcineurin inhibitor and methotrexate. Receptors were obtained from a female patient between 30 and 39 years old who received an allogeneic stem cell transplant from an unrelated donor, was CMV-positive, and had acute and chronic GVHD. Some T cells may be graft donor cells. Both conserved end residues are part of each CDR3. The D gene is left open where the match is weak. Clone size is stated in some rows and not others, as once, few, many or a class when expanded.

clone_size j_call d_call v_call cdr3_length cdr3_nt cdr3_aa
- TRBJ1-1 TRBD1 TRBV19 12 TGTGCCAGTACCACAGGGGGGGATGCAGCTTTCTTT CASTTGGDAAFF
once TRBJ2-3 - TRBV28 13 TGTGCCAGCGGCAGACTAGGTGCAGATACGCAGTATTTT CASGRLGADTQYF
- TRBJ2-7 TRBD1 TRBV15 14 TGTGCCACCAGCAGAGGGGGACAGGGGGGCGAGCAGTACTTC CATSRGGQGGEQYF
- TRBJ2-7 - TRBV27 16 TGTGCCAGCAGTTTATCATTAGCGGCAGCCCGGAGGGAGCAGTACTTC CASSLSLAAARREQYF
- TRBJ2-2 TRBD1 TRBV29-1 14 TGCAGCGTAACAGGGGCGCTGGACACCGGGGAGCTGTTTTTT CSVTGALDTGELFF
- TRBJ2-3 - TRBV5-1 11 TGCGCCAGCAGCTTACAGGGTTCGCAGTATTTT CASSLQGSQYF
- TRBJ1-3 - TRBV18 17 TGTGCCAGCTCACCACGGCTAACAGGACCCTCTGGAAACACCATATATTTT CASSPRLTGPSGNTIYF
few TRBJ1-2 - TRBV7-3 13 TGTGCCAGCAGCTTACAGGGAGGGTATGGCTACACCTTC CASSLQGGYGYTF
- TRBJ2-7 - TRBV19 14 TGTGCCAGTACCTCTAGGCAGGGATCGTTCGAGCAGTACTTC CASTSRQGSFEQYF
- TRBJ2-3 TRBD1 TRBV2 13 TGTGCCACCCCGGGACAGGCTACAGATACGCAGTATTTT CATPGQATDTQYF
- TRBJ1-2 - TRBV7-8 12 TGTGCCAGCAGCCCGAGGGACTATGGCTACACCTTC CASSPRDYGYTF
once TRBJ2-2 TRBD1 TRBV6-1 14 TGTGCCAGCAACCGGGACAGTAACACCGGGGAGCTGTTTTTT CASNRDSNTGELFF
- TRBJ1-1 TRBD1 TRBV19 12 TGTGCCAGTAGTAGGCGGACAGGTGAAGCTTTCTTT CASSRRTGEAFF
- TRBJ2-2 - TRBV28 13 TGTGCCAGCCGGGTACAGGTTTCCGGGGAGCTGTTTTTT CASRVQVSGELFF
- TRBJ2-5 - TRBV27 13 TGTGCCAGCAAGCAATCTGGGGGGAAGTGGCTGTACTTC CASKQSGGKWLYF
- TRBJ2-7 TRBD1 TRBV6-1 14 TGTGCCAGCAAATTACAGGGGGCCTCCTACGAGCAGTACTTC CASKLQGASYEQYF
- TRBJ1-2 - TRBV4-2 13 TGTGCCAGCAGCCCGCGGGGTACGGATGGCTACACCTTC CASSPRGTDGYTF
once TRBJ2-7 TRBD1 TRBV29-1 13 TGCAGCGTTGGGACAGGCGAAATTTACGAGCAGTACTTC CSVGTGEIYEQYF
- TRBJ1-1 - TRBV19 12 TGTGCCAGTGGGCTCGGGGGACGTGAAGCTTTCTTT CASGLGGREAFF
- TRBJ2-1 TRBD2 TRBV5-1 15 TGCGCCAGCAGCTTGGGGACTAGCGGATACAATGAGCAGTTCTTC CASSLGTSGYNEQFF
- TRBJ1-1 - TRBV10-1 12 TGCGCCAGCAGTGAGTCTCCAGGGGAAGCTTTCTTT CASSESPGEAFF
- TRBJ2-7 - TRBV11-2 14 TGTGCCAGCAGCTTAATGGTGAGAAGCTACGAGCAGTACTTC CASSLMVRSYEQYF
- TRBJ1-1 - TRBV4-2 18 TGTGCCAGCAGCCAAGATCCGGTGACAGCGGGCCTCAGCTCTGAAGCTTTCTTT CASSQDPVTAGLSSEAFF
- TRBJ2-2 - TRBV11-2 15 TGTGCCAGCAGCTTACGACCCGCGGGAACCGGGGAGCTGTTTTTT CASSLRPAGTGELFF
- TRBJ1-1 TRBD1 TRBV9 14 TGTGCCAGCAGCGTAGAGGAGGGGGCAGGTGAAGCTTTCTTT CASSVEEGAGEAFF
- TRBJ2-2 TRBD2 TRBV5-6 17 TGTGCCAGCAGCTCTCTATGGCGGGGGGTTAACACCGGGGAGCTGTTTTTT CASSSLWRGVNTGELFF
- TRBJ2-3 - TRBV5-6 13 TGTGCCAGCAGCTTACCAATGGAGGCTACGCAGTATTTT CASSLPMEATQYF
- TRBJ2-5 - TRBV28 14 TGTGCCAGCAGACTAGGACGGACCTGGGAGACCCAGTACTTC CASRLGRTWETQYF
- TRBJ1-2 - TRBV7-9 14 TGTGCCAGCAGCTCCCCACAGCTGAACTATGGCTACACCTTC CASSSPQLNYGYTF
- TRBJ2-7 TRBD1 TRBV28 14 TGTGCCAGCAAAACAGGGGGCTCCTCCTACGAGCAGTACTTC CASKTGGSSYEQYF
- TRBJ1-2 TRBD1 TRBV6-4 13 TGTGCCAGCAGCCATGACAGGGCCTATGGCTACACCTTC CASSHDRAYGYTF
- TRBJ2-1 - TRBV2 11 TGTGCCAGCTCAGGAGGAGGGGAGCAGTTCTTC CASSGGGEQFF
- TRBJ2-3 - TRBV2 13 TGTGCCAGCAATAGCCGGCCGCCAGATACGCAGTATTTT CASNSRPPDTQYF
once TRBJ1-1 - TRBV10-3 12 TGTGCCATCAGTGGACAGCCCACTGAAGCTTTCTTT CAISGQPTEAFF
once TRBJ1-1 - TRBV25-1 11 TGTGCCAGCAGCCGGGTCGGGGAAGCTTTCTTT CASSRVGEAFF
- TRBJ2-7 - TRBV5-8 14 TGTGCCAGCAGCCCTTGGGGGGGCGAGTACGAGCAGTACTTC CASSPWGGEYEQYF
- TRBJ1-3 - TRBV27 13 TGTGCCAGCCGAGGACAGTTCGGAAACACCATATATTTT CASRGQFGNTIYF
- TRBJ1-2 TRBD1 TRBV10-3 14 TGTGCCATCAGTGATAAGACAGGGGGCGGTGGCTACACCTTC CAISDKTGGGGYTF
- TRBJ2-7 TRBD1 TRBV7-9 14 TGTGCCAGCAGCCTCGGGACAGGCGTCTTGGAGCAGTACTTC CASSLGTGVLEQYF
- TRBJ1-1 - TRBV6-6 11 TGTGCCCTACGGGGGGGCGGTGAAGCTTTCTTT CALRGGGEAFF
- TRBJ2-3 TRBD1 TRBV9 17 TGTGCCAGCAGCTCACCGAGGGGACAGGGGAGCACAGATACGCAGTATTTT CASSSPRGQGSTDTQYF
- TRBJ1-1 TRBD1 TRBV30 13 TGTGCCTGGAGTGTTACAGGGGAAATTGGAGCTTTCTTT CAWSVTGEIGAFF